These 23 T cell receptor beta chains came from one sample sequenced in a study of identical twins. Each CDR3 protein gets one entry after TCRdb re-called the 5' RACE reads with MiXCR. The sample holds roughly 1.6 million distinct CDR3 sequences; roughly 35% are singletons and the top ten take 0.25% to 0.3%. Sequenced sample: cord blood. The receptor source for this set is a newborn girl in good health.

This clonotype occurred a few times. The chain uses TRBV7-9 and TRBJ1-2; possible D gene TRBD1, 6 bases. V dropped 3 bases and J dropped 8 bases, with 25 bases sitting between them. In germline, CDR1 is SEHNR, CDR2 FQNEAQ (reference sequence). The length of the CDR3 is 17 residues. The CDR3 coding sequence is TGTGCCAGCAGCTTGGCTGGAACAGGACAGCTGGAGGGAGGCTACACCTTC. Translated: CASSLAGTGQLEGGYTF. Complete variable domain (other parts from reference TRBV7-9 and TRBJ1-2): DTGVSQNPRHKITKRGQNVTFRCDPISEHNRLYWYRQTLGQGPEFLTYFQNEAQLEKSRLLSDRFSAERPKGSFSTLEIQRTEQGDSAMYLCASSLAGTGQLEGGYTFGSGTRLTVV.

The J gene is TRBJ2-5, the V gene TRBV7-9; 9 nucleotides align to TRBD1. V trimming: 5 bases; J trimming: 3 bases; junction bases outside the gene matches: 10. Germline CDR1 SEHNR, CDR2 FQNEAQ (reference sequence). The CDR3 contains 16 residues. The CDR3 DNA follows: TGTGCCAGCAGCCCAACAGGGGGCGCGGGGGAAGAGACCCAGTACTTC. This sequence encodes CASSPTGGAGEETQYF.

The genes are TRBV12-3 or TRBV12-4 and TRBJ2-7; TRBD2 matches 12 bases. This CDR3 is 16 amino acids long. V lost 2 bases and J lost 7; bases outside the gene matches: 9. CDR3 coding DNA: TGTGCCAGCAGTTTAATACTAGCGGGAGGTTACAATGAGCAGTACTTC. The encoded protein is CASSLILAGGYNEQYF.

The DNA of the CDR3 is TGTGCCAGCAGTTACGGGCCAGGCCCGAATGAAAAACTGTTTTTT. It encodes CASSYGPGPNEKLFF. The chain is built from TRBV6-5 and TRBJ1-4; D gene unclear. Germline V gene data show CDR1 as MNHEY and CDR2 as SVGAGI. The CDR3 covers 15 residues. Deletions cut 2 bases from V and 5 bases from J, with 12 bases between.

In its sample, this clonotype was seen many times. The chain recombines TRBV10-3 with TRBJ1-2; TRBD1 is a possible D gene (6 bases). V dropped 4 bases and J dropped 3 bases, with 15 bases sitting between them. Germline V gene sequence: CDR1 ENHRY, CDR2 SYGVKD. The CDR3 loop spans 15 amino acids. This CDR3 is CAISGDRPRDYGYTF. The CDR3 nucleotides read TGTGCCATCAGTGGAGACAGGCCAAGGGACTATGGCTACACCTTC.

The rearrangement uses TRBV20-1 and TRBJ2-5; 9 bases are shared with TRBD2. The J segment lost 4 bases and the V segment lost 3 bases, leaving 9 bases of the junction unmatched. Per the germline V gene, CDR1 is DFQATT and CDR2 is SNEGSKA (reference sequence). The CDR3 spans 15 residues. The CDR3 loop reads CSASFGTSIIETQYF. The CDR3 DNA reads as TGCAGTGCTAGTTTCGGGACTAGCATCATAGAGACCCAGTACTTC.

Notes on this clonotype: A clone one base away is much larger, so this may be a read error. This sequence joins TRBV29-1 and TRBJ2-7, with D tentatively TRBD1 or TRBD2 (5 bases each). The germline V gene has CDR1 SQVTM and CDR2 ANQGSEA. This CDR3 region has 15 residues. The CDR3 region is CSVTGTGTNLEERYF. The CDR3 region has the DNA TGCAGCGTTACCGGAACTGGGACCAACCTGGAGGAGCGGTACTTC.

In DNA, the CDR3 is TGTGCCAGCAGCAAACGGGGGAGTGATGAAAAACCGTTTTTT. Translated, it gives CASSKRGSDEKPFF. The chain links TRBV21-1 to TRBJ1-4; the table's D call TRBD1 went unverified against the DNA. TRBV21-1 corresponds to a pseudogene. The CDR3 has 14 residues.

The genes are TRBV5-1 and TRBJ2-3; D may correspond to TRBD1 or TRBD2 (5 bases each). The CDR3 loop spans 15 amino acids. Trimming pared 4 bases from V and 4 bases from J, leaving 16 bases between. Germline CDR1 and CDR2: SGHRS and YFSETQ. The CDR3 sequence: CASSRVGGAADTQYF. The CDR3 DNA reads TGCGCCAGCAGCCGGGTTGGGGGAGCGGCAGATACGCAGTATTTT.

As to this clonotype: A read error may be the cause here, since a much bigger clone is one base away. J is TRBJ2-7 and V is TRBV3-1, with 11 bases that match TRBD2. CDR1 LGHDT and CDR2 YNNKEL come from the germline V gene (reference sequence). V lost 1 base to trimming and J lost 7 bases; unmatched junction nucleotides: 9. The CDR3 covers 16 residues. The CDR3 sequence: CASSQVLAGGYNEQYF. CDR3 nucleotides: TGTGCCAGCAGCCAAGTTCTAGCGGGGGGTTACAATGAGCAGTACTTC.

This clonotype was found a few times. V is TRBV2 and J is TRBJ1-6; D perhaps matches TRBD1 (6 bases). CDR3 length: 18 amino acids. CDR1 and CDR2 from the germline V gene are SNHLY and FYNNEI. V gave up 2 bases and J gave up 0 bases, with 14 bases separating them. CDR3 amino acids: CASSERGAGSSYNSPLHF. CDR3 DNA sequence: TGTGCCAGCAGTGAACGGGGGGCTGGGAGCTCCTATAATTCACCCCTCCACTTT.

The chain uses TRBV5-1 and TRBJ2-2; 7 positions match TRBD2. Per the germline V gene, CDR1 is SGHRS and CDR2 is YFSETQ. After removal of 2 bases from V and 5 bases from J, the junction contained 9 bases not matched to a gene. This CDR3 is 16 amino acids long. The CDR3 DNA follows: TGCGCCAGCAGCTTTAGGCGGGAGAGCAGGACCGGGGAGCTGTTTTTT. As protein: CASSFRRESRTGELFF.

The CDR3 nucleotides are TGTGCCAGCAGCCAACCCGGGACTAGCGGGGGCACAGATACGCAGTATTTT. Its translation: CASSQPGTSGGTDTQYF. The chain recombines TRBV4-2 with TRBJ2-3, with 13 bases matching TRBD2. V dropped 2 bases and J dropped 1; count of bases not matched to a gene: 3. The CDR3 is made up of 17 amino acids. Looked up from germline, CDR1 is LGHNA and CDR2 is YNFKEQ.

The gene calls are TRBV20-1 and TRBJ1-1; no firm D call. This CDR3 region has 13 residues. Germline V CDR1 and CDR2: DFQATT, SNEGSKA (reference sequence). Trimming took 6 bases from V and 8 from J, leaving 19 bases between them. The chain's CDR3 is CSAVPGLWTEAFF. The CDR3 DNA reads TGCAGTGCCGTGCCCGGGTTGTGGACGGAAGCTTTCTTT.

This clonotype was seen a few times. The chain couples TRBV2 to TRBJ2-1; a weak D match, TRBD2 (5 bases). Germline CDR1 reads SNHLY; CDR2 reads FYNNEI. CDR3 length equals 17 residues. V gave up 3 bases and J gave up 4 bases, with 19 bases separating them. CDR3 bases: TGTGCCAGCAGTGATCGTATTTGGGGAGTGGGGTACAATGAGCAGTTCTTC. Amino acids: CASSDRIWGVGYNEQFF.

There are a few counts of this clonotype. The V gene is TRBV7-9, the J gene TRBJ1-5; D perhaps matches TRBD1 (5 bases). From germline, CDR1 is SEHNR and CDR2 FQNEAQ (reference sequence). The ends were cut back, 3 bases at V and 0 bases at J, with 18 bases in the middle. CDR3 size: 18 residues. CDR3 amino acids: CASSFAIGVRDSNQPQHF. In DNA form, the CDR3 reads TGTGCCAGCAGCTTTGCGATAGGGGTCAGGGATAGCAATCAGCCCCAGCATTTT.

The chain uses TRBV20-1 and TRBJ2-5; D might be TRBD2 (6 bases). The assigned J gene may be wrong: the sequence end matches TRBJ2-7 better. This CDR3 region has 12 residues. Looked up from germline, CDR1 is DFQATT and CDR2 is SNEGSKA (reference sequence). The DNA of the CDR3 is TGCAGTGCTAGCAATAGCGGAGACGAGCAGTACTTC. Its protein is CSASNSGDEQYF.

This clonotype was detected many times. This chain uses TRBV28 with TRBJ1-4; no definite D call. Germline loops: CDR1 MDHEN, CDR2 SYDVKM. CDR3 length equals 14 residues. The V end was cut by 3 bases, the J end by 6 bases, with 11 bases between. CDR3 bases: TGTGCCAGCAGTTTCGTCCGACCCTATGAAAAACTGTTTTTT. It encodes CASSFVRPYEKLFF.

This chain connects TRBV30 to TRBJ2-7; D is possibly TRBD1 or TRBD2 (5 bases each). Trimming left V 8 bases short and J 0 bases short, with 11 bases between. The V gene's germline CDR1 is GTSNPN and CDR2 SVGIG (reference sequence). The CDR3 totals 12 residues. CDR3 nucleotide sequence: TGTGCCCAGACGAGGGGCTCCTACGAGCAGTACTTC. It translates to CAQTRGSYEQYF.

This clonotype was seen many times. The CDR3, as DNA: TGTGCCAGCAGTTTTTTTCGGAACAATGAGCAGTTCTTC. This codes for CASSFFRNNEQFF. This sequence joins TRBV12-3 or TRBV12-4 and TRBJ2-1; no clear D. This CDR3 has 13 amino acids. The V end was cut by 3 bases, the J end by 5 bases, with 8 bases between.

This chain connects TRBV7-9 to TRBJ1-2; TRBD1 is a possible D gene (5 bases). The CDR3 is 18 residues long. Germline loops: CDR1 SEHNR, CDR2 FQNEAQ (reference sequence). V was clipped by 7 bases and J by 4 bases, with 28 bases between them. The CDR3 coding sequence is TGTGCCAGCACCACGAAACCCCGGGACTCAGAATGGCCCTATGGCTACACCTTC. It yields the protein CASTTKPRDSEWPYGYTF.

About this clonotype: The junction differs from germline at one of its ends, possibly a read error. The chain employs TRBV6-1 and TRBJ1-6, with D possibly matching TRBD1 (5 bases). This CDR3 spans 13 amino acids. Germline V gene data show CDR1 as MNHNS and CDR2 as SASEGT. Here the CDR3 DNA reads TGTGCCAGCCGAGGGGAGGGGAATTCATCCCTCCACTTT. It yields the protein CASRGEGNSSLHF.

In its sample, this clonotype was seen a few times. The chain combines TRBV4-2 with TRBJ2-1; tentative D call: TRBD1 (6 bases). V was clipped by 0 bases and J by 5 bases, with 11 bases between them. The germline V gene encodes CDR1 LGHNA and CDR2 YNFKEQ. The CDR3 has 15 residues. CDR3 coding DNA: TGTGCCAGCAGCCAAGAGACAGGATACGACAATGAGCAGTTCTTC. The encoded protein is CASSQETGYDNEQFF.